Presented here are 24 T cell receptor beta chains from one specimen sequenced in a study of blood T cell repertoires in COVID-19. Clones were sequenced by immunoSEQ multiplex PCR, and TCRdb holds only the in-frame ones, with some missing. The repertoire holds fewer than 250,000 clones, with around 81% as singletons. The sequenced sample was peripheral blood. All receptors come from a woman aged 55-70 years with active or convalescent COVID-19.

The chain carries TRBV6-1 and TRBJ2-1, with D perhaps TRBD2 (5 bases). V was shortened by 0 bases and J by 7 bases, with 16 bases between the two germline ends. The germline V gene encodes CDR1 MNHNS and CDR2 SASEGT. CDR3 length equals 16 residues. CDR3 nucleotides: TGTGCCAGCAGTGAAGCGGGGAGCCTAGCACTTAATGAGCAGTTCTTC. Translating gives CASSEAGSLALNEQFF.

V gene TRBV2 combines with J gene TRBJ1-1; TRBD1 is a possible D gene (6 bases). The CDR3 extends over 14 amino acids. Germline values: CDR1 SNHLY, CDR2 FYNNEI. V dropped 8 bases and J dropped 3 bases, with 16 bases sitting between them. The CDR3 DNA sequence: TGTGCCAGCTCCCCCAGTCCAGGGGACACTGAAGCTTTCTTT. This translates into CASSPSPGDTEAFF.

The gene calls are TRBV2 and TRBJ2-7; a possible D gene is TRBD1 (5 bases). In germline, CDR1 is SNHLY, CDR2 FYNNEI. V lost 6 bases and J lost 7, with 16 bases in between. The CDR3 is 13 residues long. CDR3 region: CASREAGSGEQYF. As DNA, the CDR3 is TGTGCCAGCAGAGAGGCAGGGTCAGGGGAGCAGTACTTC.

The chain links TRBV13 to TRBJ1-2; D is perhaps TRBD1 (6 bases). The germline V gene has CDR1 PRHDT and CDR2 FYEKMQ (reference sequence). V dropped 1 base and J dropped 0 bases, with 30 bases sitting between them. This CDR3 spans 22 amino acids. CDR3 residues: CASSLVFRGSLGGPVTNYGYTF. CDR3 bases: TGTGCCAGCAGCTTAGTTTTCCGGGGATCGTTGGGGGGGCCCGTAACTAACTATGGCTACACCTTC.

Concerning this clone: Other DNA sequences of this sample code for an identical CDR3. In DNA, the CDR3 is TGTGCCAGCAGCTTAGACAGGGCAAATGAAAAACTGTTTTTT. It yields the protein CASSLDRANEKLFF. The chain joins TRBV5-4 to TRBJ1-4; the match to TRBD1 covers 7 bases. Germline assignment: CDR1 SGHNT and CDR2 YYREEE (reference sequence). V trimming: 2 bases; J trimming: 5 bases; junction bases outside the gene matches: 3. The CDR3 contains 14 residues.

This clone appeared once. The chain links TRBV3-1 (or the pseudogene TRBV3-2) to TRBJ2-7; D might be TRBD2 (6 bases). The CDR3 runs 16 residues. V was trimmed by 1 base and J by 1 base, leaving 14 bases between them. Germline V gives CDR1 LGHDT, CDR2 YNNKEL (reference sequence). The CDR3 coding sequence is TGTGCCAGCAGCCAAGGGGGGGTGTGGGGATCCTACGAGCAGTACTTC. It translates to CASSQGGVWGSYEQYF.

The rearrangement uses TRBV2 and TRBJ2-3; 9 bases agree with TRBD1. V lost 4 bases and J lost 3; bases outside the gene matches: 8. CDR1 and CDR2 from the germline V gene are SNHLY and FYNNEI. The CDR3 has 16 residues. CDR3 bases: TGTGCCAGCAGTGGCTTTCTGACAGGGGGAACAGATACGCAGTATTTT. This gives the protein CASSGFLTGGTDTQYF.

The chain carries TRBV5-1 and TRBJ1-2; the D gene is possibly TRBD1 (6 bases). In germline, CDR1 is SGHRS, CDR2 YFSETQ. V was cut by 3 bases and J by 0 bases, with 12 bases left in between. This CDR3 contains 15 residues. This CDR3 is CASSSGQQTNYGYTF. The CDR3 DNA reads as TGCGCCAGCAGCTCGGGACAACAAACTAACTATGGCTACACCTTC.

The genes are TRBV10-3 and TRBJ1-1; TRBD1 might be the D (5 bases). Trimming shortened V by 2 bases and J by 6 bases, and 10 bases separated the two germline ends. CDR1 is ENHRY, CDR2 SYGVKD, per germline. The CDR3 runs 13 residues. CDR3 bases: TGTGCCATCAGTGAGGGGAGGGGCCCTGAAGCTTTCTTT. This codes for CAISEGRGPEAFF.

The chain couples TRBV18 to TRBJ2-3, with TRBD2 matching 10 bases. The J segment lost 2 bases and the V segment lost 0 bases, leaving 14 bases of the junction unmatched. Germline V gives CDR1 KGHSH, CDR2 LQKENI. CDR3 length: 20 residues. The CDR3 region is CASSPPWTSGGAGVTDTQYF. CDR3 in DNA: TGTGCCAGCTCACCACCGTGGACTAGCGGCGGAGCGGGAGTCACAGATACGCAGTATTTT.

The chain joins TRBV5-6 to TRBJ2-7; 8 positions match TRBD1. The CDR3 loop spans 15 amino acids. J was trimmed by 6 bases and V by 2 bases; bases with no gene match: 10. Germline CDR1 SGHDT, CDR2 YYEEEE. CDR3 sequence (DNA): TGTGCCAGCAGCTTTGATTACCAGGGGGCGGGCGAGCAGTACTTC. Its protein product is CASSFDYQGAGEQYF. Supplemented by reference TRBV5-6 and TRBJ2-7, the full variable domain reads DAGVTQSPTHLIKTRGQQVTLRCSPKSGHDTVSWYQQALGQGPQFIFQYYEEEERQRGNFPDRFSGHQFPNYSSELNVNALLLGDSALYLCASSFDYQGAGEQYFGPGTRLTVT.

This clone was seen a single time. This sequence joins TRBV5-4 and TRBJ2-3; 10 bases are a match to TRBD2. With 4 bases clipped from V and 2 bases from J, the junction kept 7 bases outside the gene matches. CDR1 is SGHNT, CDR2 YYREEE, per germline (reference sequence). CDR3 size: 16 residues. CDR3 coding DNA: TGTGCCAGCAGCCCCCGGACTAGCGGTCCCACAGATACGCAGTATTTT. Translated, it gives CASSPRTSGPTDTQYF.

The gene calls are TRBV6-5 and TRBJ2-7, with D hard to call. Between the trimmed V and J ends, which lost 6 bases and 6 bases, there was a span of 9 bases. The germline V gene has CDR1 MNHEY and CDR2 SVGAGI. CDR3 length: 11 amino acids. Here the CDR3 reads CASSRGPEQYF. The CDR3 nucleotides read TGTGCCAGCAGCCGCGGCCCCGAGCAGTACTTC.

J is TRBJ2-1 and V is TRBV2; D is uncertain. Deletions cut 6 bases from V and 2 bases from J, with 8 bases between. CDR1 is SNHLY and CDR2 is FYNNEI in the germline V gene. The CDR3 is 13 amino acids. The CDR3 region is CASRVDTYNEQFF. The CDR3 DNA reads as TGTGCCAGCAGAGTTGACACCTACAATGAGCAGTTCTTC.

The chain combines TRBV6-2 or TRBV6-3 with TRBJ1-3, with unresolved D. Trimming left V 4 bases short and J 1 base short, with 8 bases between. Germline loops: CDR1 MNHEY, CDR2 SVGEGT. CDR3 length: 14 residues. The CDR3 reads CASSSGRSGNTIYF. Written as DNA, the CDR3 is TGTGCCAGCAGTTCCGGTAGATCTGGAAACACCATATATTTT.

This sequence joins TRBV2 and TRBJ1-2; TRBD1 matches at 7 bases. Germline assignment: CDR1 SNHLY and CDR2 FYNNEI. After removal of 3 bases from V and 1 base from J, the junction contained 5 bases not matched to a gene. This CDR3 has 15 amino acids. CDR3 nucleotide sequence: TGTGCCAGCAGTGAGGGCAGGGGGTATAACTATGGCTACACCTTC. It translates to CASSEGRGYNYGYTF. The complete variable domain, with remaining parts taken from reference TRBV2 and TRBJ1-2, reads EPEVTQTPSHQVTQMGQEVILRCVPISNHLYFYWYRQILGQKVEFLVSFYNNEISEKSEIFDDQFSVERPDGSNFTLKIRSTKLEDSAMYFCASSEGRGYNYGYTFGSGTRLTVV.

This clone has at least ten counts. The rearrangement links TRBV3-1 (or the pseudogene TRBV3-2) to TRBJ2-7, with 10 bases that match TRBD2. CDR3 length: 15 amino acids. The germline gives CDR1 LGHDT, CDR2 YNNKEL (reference sequence). The V and J ends lost 0 bases and 4 bases, in that order; junction bases with no gene match: 3. The CDR3, as DNA: TGTGCCAGCAGCCAAGAATCTAGCGGGAGTTACGAGCAGTACTTC. Residues: CASSQESSGSYEQYF.

This chain connects TRBV3-1 (or the pseudogene TRBV3-2) to TRBJ2-2; the match to TRBD2 covers 8 bases. CDR1 and CDR2 (germline): LGHDT, YNNKEL (reference sequence). The CDR3 totals 15 residues. V lost 3 bases, J lost 7 bases, and 7 bases stayed unmatched. CDR3 protein: CASSQSTSAGGELFF. As DNA, the CDR3 is TGTGCCAGCAGCCAGTCGACTAGCGCCGGCGGGGAGCTGTTTTTT.

The rearrangement joins TRBV5-1 to TRBJ2-5; 10 bases fit TRBD2. CDR3 length: 15 amino acids. Looked up from germline, CDR1 is SGHRS and CDR2 is YFSETQ. V gave up 6 bases and J gave up 2 bases; unmatched junction bases: 7. CDR3 bases: TGCGCCAGCACCCCCGGACTAGCGGTTCAAGAGACCCAGTACTTC. It encodes CASTPGLAVQETQYF.

This clone has more than one count but fewer than ten. This rearrangement joins TRBV6-4 to TRBJ1-2, with 7 bases that match TRBD1. Germline V lookup: CDR1 MRHNA, CDR2 SNTAGT. V shed 5 bases, J shed 1 base, and the junction held 4 bases outside the gene matches. CDR3 size: 14 residues. The CDR3 DNA follows: TGTGCCAGCAGTCCCGGGACAGTTAACTATGGCTACACCTTC. It encodes CASSPGTVNYGYTF.

This chain uses TRBV4-2 with TRBJ1-2; the match to TRBD1 covers 7 bases. With V trimmed by 0 bases and J by 6 bases, 10 bases remained unmatched. Germline CDR1 and CDR2: LGHNA and YNFKEQ. This CDR3 has 16 amino acids. The CDR3 DNA sequence: TGTGCCAGCAGCCAAGATCGGGGGCAGGGGGTGCATGGCTACACCTTC. Its protein product is CASSQDRGQGVHGYTF.

This clone was seen a single time. This chain connects TRBV5-6 to TRBJ2-6, with 7 bases matching TRBD1. J gave up 2 bases and V 4 bases, and 6 bases lay outside the gene matches. Germline V gene lookup returns CDR1 SGHDT and CDR2 YYEEEE. This CDR3 has 16 amino acids. CDR3 region: CASSPPDRAGANVLTF. The CDR3 DNA is TGTGCCAGCAGCCCCCCAGACAGGGCTGGGGCCAACGTCCTGACTTTC.

The J gene is TRBJ1-4, the V gene TRBV6-6; D possibly corresponds to TRBD1 (5 bases). CDR1 MNHNY and CDR2 SVGAGI come from the germline V gene (reference sequence). V lost 6 bases and J 7 bases, leaving 18 bases between the germline ends. This CDR3 has 15 amino acids. CDR3 in DNA: TGTGCCAGCAGAACTGATGGGGGGGAAGGTGAAAAACTGTTTTTT. Residues: CASRTDGGEGEKLFF.

The chain combines TRBV7-9 with TRBJ2-5; 15 positions agree with TRBD2. Per germline, CDR1 SEHNR and CDR2 FQNEAQ (reference sequence). J gave up 5 bases and V 5 bases, and 9 bases lay outside the gene matches. This CDR3 is 17 amino acids long. CDR3 DNA: TGTGCCAGCAGCCTGGGACCGGGACTAGCGGGGGGCGAGACCCAGTACTTC. It specifies CASSLGPGLAGGETQYF.